The 27 T cell receptor beta chains given below trace back to one sample, sequenced in a study of cytotoxic CD8 clonotypes in ibrutinib-treated CLL. TCRdb's table, derived via immunoSEQ multiplex PCR, lists solely in-frame clones and lacks some. The data contain about 130,000 clones, 75% to 90% of them singletons. Here the sequenced sample was PBMCs, taken after 24 months of ibrutinib treatment. Receptors were obtained from a human donor with chronic lymphocytic leukemia.

The rearrangement joins TRBV4-1 to TRBJ2-1, with D possibly matching TRBD2 (6 bases). Germline lookup yields CDR1 MGHRA and CDR2 YSYEKL. Trimming cost V 0 bases and J 8 bases, with 17 bases left between them. The CDR3 runs 16 residues. The DNA for the CDR3 is TGCGCCAGCAGCCAAGAAGCCCTTCGAAGGGACTATGAGCAGTTCTTC. This gives the protein CASSQEALRRDYEQFF.

The J gene is TRBJ2-2, the V gene TRBV5-1; TRBD1 matches 8 bases. Unmatched junction bases numbered 7, after V lost 5 bases and J lost 4 bases. Germline CDR1 SGHRS, CDR2 YFSETQ. The CDR3 totals 15 residues. The DNA of the CDR3 is TGCGCCAGCAGTTATTACGGACAGGGCACCGGGGAGCTGTTTTTT. This translates into CASSYYGQGTGELFF.

The V call is TRBV19, the J call TRBJ2-7; 11 bases match TRBD1. Germline V gene sequence: CDR1 LNHDA, CDR2 SQIVND (reference sequence). The V and J ends lost 6 bases and 3 bases, in that order; junction bases with no gene match: 10. This CDR3 region has 16 residues. CDR3: CASSDPGQGGGYEQYF. The CDR3 DNA is TGTGCCAGTAGCGATCCGGGACAGGGGGGAGGCTACGAGCAGTACTTC.

The V call is TRBV5-1, the J call TRBJ2-5; the D call may be TRBD1 or TRBD2 (6 bases each). The CDR3 has 14 residues. The V gene lost 0 bases and the J gene lost 1 base, with 7 bases spanning the gap. From germline, CDR1 is SGHRS and CDR2 YFSETQ. The chain's CDR3 is CASSLEGGQETQYF. CDR3 bases: TGCGCCAGCAGCTTGGAGGGGGGCCAAGAGACCCAGTACTTC.

The chain uses TRBV10-3 and TRBJ2-6; no clear D. The CDR3 has 15 amino acids. Deletions cut 4 bases from V and 1 base from J, with 8 bases between. The germline CDR1 and CDR2 sequences are ENHRY and SYGVKD. This chain's CDR3 is CAISGQLSGANVLTF. CDR3 sequence (DNA): TGTGCCATCAGTGGTCAGTTGTCTGGGGCCAACGTCCTGACTTTC.

V is TRBV7-6 and J is TRBJ2-2; weak D call: TRBD1 (5 bases). CDR3 length: 15 amino acids. V lost 5 bases, J lost 6 bases, and 16 bases lay in between. The germline V gene encodes CDR1 SGHVS and CDR2 FNYEAQ. CDR3 DNA sequence: TGTGCCAGCAGCCTGATTACAGGAGAATCCGGGGAGCTGTTTTTT. Translated: CASSLITGESGELFF.

This CDR3 reads CASSSPTGAYEQYF. DNA of the CDR3: TGTGCCAGCAGCTCACCGACAGGGGCCTACGAGCAGTACTTC. The chain combines TRBV7-8 with TRBJ2-7; 8 positions agree with TRBD1. Losses at the gene ends were 4 bases for V and 2 bases for J; bases not matched to a gene: 4. CDR3 size: 14 residues. CDR1 is SGHVS and CDR2 is FQNEAQ in the germline V gene.

The CDR3 DNA sequence: TGTGCCTGGAGGGCCAAGGGACTACCAGATACGCAGTATTTT. This sequence encodes CAWRAKGLPDTQYF. V and J are TRBV30 and TRBJ2-3; 7 nucleotides line up with TRBD2. The V and J ends lost 3 bases and 4 bases, in that order; junction bases with no gene match: 7. Germline CDR1 reads GTSNPN; CDR2 reads SVGIG (reference sequence). This CDR3 has 14 residues.

This sequence joins TRBV18 and TRBJ2-7; the D gene is possibly TRBD1 (5 bases). Looked up from germline, CDR1 is KGHSH and CDR2 is LQKENI. The CDR3 runs to 16 residues. The V and J ends lost 3 bases and 4 bases respectively, with 19 bases between them. Here the CDR3 DNA reads TGTGCCAGCTCACCCACAACCCGGACAAGTCCGTACGAGCAGTACTTC. Its translation is CASSPTTRTSPYEQYF.

V gene TRBV6-1 combines with J gene TRBJ2-3; D may be TRBD1 (6 bases). The V gene lost 2 bases and the J gene lost 0 bases, with 9 bases spanning the gap. This CDR3 is 15 amino acids long. Germline-derived CDR1 and CDR2 are MNHNS and SASEGT. The CDR3 sequence is CASSEQGTSTDTQYF. The CDR3 nucleotides read TGTGCCAGCAGTGAACAGGGGACAAGCACAGATACGCAGTATTTT.

The chain joins TRBV6-5 to TRBJ1-2, with D unclear. Germline values: CDR1 MNHEY, CDR2 SVGAGI. The CDR3 sequence is 14 residues long. V was shortened by 0 bases and J by 6 bases, with 11 bases between the two germline ends. CDR3 in amino acids: CASSYSSYSDGYTF. Written as DNA, the CDR3 is TGTGCCAGCAGTTACTCGTCCTATTCCGATGGCTACACCTTC.

The chain links TRBV21-1 to TRBJ1-6. TRBV21-1 is flagged as a pseudogene. The CDR3 has 16 amino acids. CDR3 loop: CASSKEGVSYNSPLHF. CDR3 bases: TGTGCCAGCAGTAAGGAGGGAGTCTCCTATAATTCACCCCTCCACTTT.

V is TRBV12-5 and J is TRBJ2-7, with 7 bases aligning to TRBD2. V shed 1 base, J shed 7 bases, and the junction held 10 bases outside the gene matches. Germline values: CDR1 LGHNT, CDR2 FRNRAP. This CDR3 spans 15 amino acids. The CDR3 DNA reads TGTGCTAGTGGTTTGGCTCGGGACGGGAGGAGAGAGCAGTACTTC. Amino acid sequence: CASGLARDGRREQYF.

V gene TRBV5-1 combines with J gene TRBJ1-1, with 8 nucleotides matching TRBD1. The CDR3 contains 15 residues. Losses at the gene ends were 3 bases for V and 4 bases for J; bases not matched to a gene: 8. Germline V gene lookup returns CDR1 SGHRS and CDR2 YFSETQ. In nucleotides, the CDR3 is TGCGCCAGCAGCTCCGCAGGGGGCTTGGGCACTGAAGCTTTCTTT. Its protein is CASSSAGGLGTEAFF.

This rearrangement joins TRBV7-3 to TRBJ2-7, with D perhaps TRBD2 (5 bases). The CDR3 runs 14 residues. Per the germline V gene, CDR1 is SGHTA and CDR2 is FQGTGA. Trimming stripped 5 bases from V and 3 bases from J, with 14 bases between. DNA for the CDR3: TGTGCCAGCAGCCTTGTGGCAGCGGTCTACGAGCAGTACTTC. Protein: CASSLVAAVYEQYF.

This rearrangement joins TRBV19 to TRBJ1-1; tentatively, D is TRBD1 (5 bases). The CDR3 is made up of 14 amino acids. V was cut by 3 bases and J by 1 base, with 9 bases left in between. Germline CDR1 LNHDA, CDR2 SQIVND (reference sequence). For the CDR3, the DNA is TGTGCCAGTAGTATCAGGGTATGGAACACTGAAGCTTTCTTT. It is translated as CASSIRVWNTEAFF. The full variable domain, completed using reference TRBV19 and TRBJ1-1, is DGGITQSPKYLFRKEGQNVTLSCEQNLNHDAMYWYRQDPGQGLRLIYYSQIVNDFQKGDIAEGYSVSREKKESFPLTVTSAQKNPTAFYLCASSIRVWNTEAFFGQGTRLTVV.

This rearrangement joins TRBV18 to TRBJ1-1, with unresolved D. V lost 2 bases to trimming and J lost 2 bases, with 6 bases between them. Germline-derived CDR1 and CDR2 are KGHSH and LQKENI. The CDR3 is 13 amino acids. The CDR3 bases are TGTGCCAGCTCACCAAACAGTAACACTGAAGCTTTCTTT. It is translated as CASSPNSNTEAFF.

This chain connects TRBV19 to TRBJ1-2; a possible D gene is TRBD1 (6 bases). The CDR3 runs 15 residues. Trimming shortened V by 3 bases and J by 8 bases, and 19 bases separated the two germline ends. Germline CDR1 reads LNHDA; CDR2 reads SQIVND (reference sequence). In DNA form, the CDR3 reads TGTGCCAGTAGTATTACACAGGGATCCGCGGGGGGCTACACCTTC. Protein product: CASSITQGSAGGYTF.

This clone was counted ten times or more. The chain employs TRBV4-2 and TRBJ1-2; D unresolved. V was shortened by 4 bases and J by 6 bases, with 21 bases between the two germline ends. The CDR3 runs 16 residues. Germline loops: CDR1 LGHNA, CDR2 YNFKEQ. The CDR3 DNA reads as TGTGCCAGCAGCCCCCTTTTCAAGTCAGAGGGCGATGGCTACACCTTC. As protein: CASSPLFKSEGDGYTF.

The J gene is TRBJ1-2, the V gene TRBV27; D gene ambiguous. V lost 4 bases to trimming and J lost 3 bases, with 9 bases between them. Germline values: CDR1 MNHEY, CDR2 SMNVEV (reference sequence). This CDR3 spans 13 amino acids. CDR3 sequence (DNA): TGTGCCAGCAGTTGGAAGGAGGACTATGGCTACACCTTC. It is translated as CASSWKEDYGYTF.

The chain couples TRBV5-8 to TRBJ1-3; D unclear. Germline V gene data show CDR1 as SGHTS and CDR2 as YDEGEE. V gave up 5 bases and J gave up 0 bases, with 9 bases separating them. The CDR3 totals 14 residues. The CDR3 region has the DNA TGTGCCAGCAGAGCGGGCGGCTCTGGAAACACCATATATTTT. Its protein is CASRAGGSGNTIYF.

The chain couples TRBV28 to TRBJ2-7; 7 bases line up with TRBD1. V dropped 6 bases and J dropped 2; count of bases not matched to a gene: 10. The CDR3 has 15 amino acids. The germline V gene encodes CDR1 MDHEN and CDR2 SYDVKM. CDR3 protein: CASSPPPDRTYEQYF. The CDR3 DNA sequence: TGTGCCAGCAGCCCCCCCCCGGACAGGACCTACGAGCAGTACTTC.

The chain employs TRBV11-3 and TRBJ1-3; D ambiguous. The CDR3 runs to 13 residues. Trimming removed 5 bases at V and 0 bases at J, with 5 bases between. Germline CDR1 SGHNT, CDR2 YENEEA. CDR3 sequence (DNA): TGTGCCAGCAGCGGCCTCTCTGGAAACACCATATATTTT. This sequence encodes CASSGLSGNTIYF.

This clone was recorded a few times. This rearrangement joins TRBV9 to TRBJ2-1; no firm D call. V gave up 0 bases and J gave up 0 bases, with 10 bases separating them. CDR3 length equals 16 residues. Germline V gene data show CDR1 as SGDLS and CDR2 as YYNGEE. CDR3 protein: CASSVDVKSSYNEQFF. CDR3 DNA: TGTGCCAGCAGCGTAGATGTCAAGAGCTCCTACAATGAGCAGTTCTTC.

This chain uses TRBV29-1 with TRBJ2-1; TRBD2 matches 9 bases. The germline V gene encodes CDR1 SQVTM and CDR2 ANQGSEA. The CDR3 covers 14 residues. V lost 2 bases, J lost 9 bases, and 8 bases stayed unmatched. For the CDR3, the DNA is TGCAGCGTTGAATTGGCGGGAGGGCCGGGTGAGCAGTTCTTC. Translated: CSVELAGGPGEQFF.

This chain uses TRBV4-1 with TRBJ2-1; 9 bases align to TRBD1. This CDR3 contains 16 residues. The V gene end was trimmed by 2 bases and the J gene end by 8 bases; junction bases not matched to a gene: 10. Germline V lookup: CDR1 MGHRA, CDR2 YSYEKL. The CDR3 loop reads CASSQILQGARDEQFF. Here the CDR3 DNA reads TGCGCCAGCAGCCAAATCTTACAGGGGGCAAGGGATGAGCAGTTCTTC.

The gene calls are TRBV29-1 and TRBJ2-3, with 10 nucleotides matching TRBD2. The trim removed 7 bases at V and 6 bases at J, leaving 13 bases unmatched. Germline V gene sequence: CDR1 SQVTM, CDR2 ANQGSEA. CDR3 size: 15 residues. The CDR3 region has the DNA TGCAGCGGGAGTCTAGCGGGAGCCTATAAGGATACGCAGTATTTT. It codes for CSGSLAGAYKDTQYF.